A selection of T cell receptor beta chains follows, all from one sample in a study of cytomegalovirus exposure and HLA in healthy donors. Clones were sequenced by immunoSEQ multiplex PCR, and TCRdb holds only the in-frame ones, with some missing. This sample has 150,000 to 200,000 clones, with roughly 80% found just once. The sample taken for sequencing was PBMCs. All receptors come from a female donor in good health and CMV-seronegative. Each CDR3 is given with its conserved first and last residue. D genes are given only for firm matches. Size is omitted from some rows. Given values are once, few, many or a class for expanded clones.

TRBV18	.	TRBD2	TRBJ2-5	CASSPPASGAGETQYF	TGTGCCAGCTCACCACCTGCTAGCGGGGCGGGGGAGACCCAGTACTTC
TRBV5-1	.	.	TRBJ2-7	CASSMTVSSYEQYF	TGCGCCAGCAGCATGACAGTAAGCTCCTACGAGCAGTACTTC
TRBV5-1	few	.	TRBJ1-1	CASRGDGGRVRAFF	TGCGCCAGCAGGGGGGATGGGGGCAGGGTGAGAGCTTTCTTT
TRBV9	few	.	TRBJ2-7	CASSVATGSAYEQYF	TGTGCCAGCAGCGTAGCTACAGGGTCCGCTTACGAGCAGTACTTC
TRBV5-4	.	TRBD1	TRBJ2-7	CASSSYGTDYEQYF	TGTGCCAGCAGCTCCTACGGGACAGACTACGAGCAGTACTTC
TRBV7-9	few	.	TRBJ2-2	CASSFRIGQSNTGELFF	TGTGCCAGCAGCTTCCGAATCGGACAGTCGAACACCGGGGAGCTGTTTTTT
TRBV19	.	TRBD1	TRBJ2-7	CASSATGDRDCRNYEQYF	TGTGCCAGTAGTGCGACTGGGGACAGAGATTGCAGGAACTACGAGCAGTACTTC
TRBV7-9	.	.	TRBJ2-7	CSSSFGGISYEQYF	TGTTCCAGCAGCTTTGGGGGGATCTCCTACGAGCAGTACTTC
TRBV18	few	TRBD1	TRBJ2-5	CASSYSTGSVETQYF	TGTGCCAGCTCATATTCGACAGGGTCGGTGGAGACCCAGTACTTC
TRBV19	.	.	TRBJ1-3	CASSTRGKGSGNTIYF	TGTGCCAGTAGTACACGAGGGAAGGGCTCTGGAAACACCATATATTTT
TRBV30	few	.	TRBJ1-5	CAWSREILAYSNQPQHF	TGTGCCTGGAGCCGCGAAATCCTAGCTTATAGCAATCAGCCCCAGCATTTT
TRBV7-2	.	.	TRBJ1-2	CASSSGGAGYTF	TGTGCCAGCAGCAGTGGGGGGGCAGGCTACACCTTC
TRBV11-2	.	.	TRBJ1-1	CASSLTWGVRDTEAFF	TGTGCCAGCAGCTTGACATGGGGGGTAAGGGACACTGAAGCTTTCTTT
TRBV9	.	.	TRBJ2-7	CASSVGVSPSYEQYF	TGTGCCAGCAGCGTAGGGGTTAGCCCGTCCTACGAGCAGTACTTC
TRBV15	.	.	TRBJ2-5	CATSREGTIRQETQYF	TGTGCCACCAGCAGAGAGGGGACAATCCGTCAAGAGACCCAGTACTTC
TRBV19	.	TRBD2	TRBJ2-1	CASSIWASGSHNEQFF	TGTGCCAGTAGTATTTGGGCCAGCGGGAGTCATAATGAGCAGTTCTTC
TRBV28	.	.	TRBJ1-1	CASRQVPVLLNTEAFF	TGTGCCAGCAGGCAGGTTCCCGTATTGTTGAACACTGAAGCTTTCTTT
TRBV28	.	TRBD1	TRBJ1-6	CASSSRDREDSPLHF	TGTGCCAGCAGTTCTCGCGACAGGGAGGATTCACCCCTCCACTTT
TRBV28	.	TRBD1	TRBJ1-2	CASRSGDRGTYGYTF	TGTGCCAGCAGATCGGGGGACAGGGGGACCTATGGCTACACCTTC
TRBV7-2	once	.	TRBJ1-1	CASSLGRGINTEAFF	TGTGCCAGCAGCTTAGGGAGGGGAATTAACACTGAAGCTTTCTTT
TRBV7-6	.	TRBD1	TRBJ1-1	CASSLGQGVTEAFF	TGTGCCAGCAGCTTAGGACAGGGGGTCACTGAAGCTTTCTTT
TRBV6-1	.	.	TRBJ2-7	CASSEDDGGPGEQYF	TGTGCCAGCAGTGAAGATGACGGAGGGCCCGGCGAGCAGTACTTC
TRBV6-6	few	TRBD2	TRBJ2-1	CASSGGGRSYNEQFF	TGTGCCAGCAGTGGCGGGGGGAGGTCCTACAATGAGCAGTTCTTC
TRBV19	.	.	TRBJ1-3	CASSIRFPLPTAGNTIYF	TGTGCCAGTAGTATTCGTTTTCCTCTCCCCACTGCTGGAAACACCATATATTTT
TRBV28	.	TRBD1	TRBJ1-4	CASSFHWTGGVEKLFF	TGTGCCAGCAGTTTTCATTGGACAGGGGGAGTTGAAAAACTGTTTTTT
TRBV14	.	TRBD1	TRBJ2-3	CASSQTDRGTDTQYF	TGTGCCAGCAGCCAGACGGACAGGGGCACAGATACGCAGTATTTT
TRBV6-5	.	TRBD2	TRBJ2-1	CASSYWTSGGANEQFF	TGTGCCAGCAGTTACTGGACTAGCGGGGGGGCCAATGAGCAGTTCTTC
TRBV6-5	.	TRBD2	TRBJ2-1	CASSEGTSGKQFF	TGTGCCAGCAGTGAAGGGACTAGCGGGAAGCAGTTCTTC
TRBV2	.	TRBD1	TRBJ1-2	CASSEVGGGGANIGYTF	TGTGCCAGCAGTGAAGTAGGCGGAGGGGGCGCGAATATTGGCTACACCTTC
TRBV7-9	.	TRBD2	TRBJ2-3	CASDPGTSGSDTQYF	TGTGCCAGCGACCCAGGGACTAGTGGGTCAGATACGCAGTATTTT
TRBV4-3	.	.	TRBJ2-4	CASSQVTGKDIQYF	TGCGCCAGCAGCCAAGTTACCGGGAAAGACATTCAGTACTTC
TRBV27	.	TRBD2	TRBJ2-1	CATRSGGLGNEQFF	TGTGCCACCAGATCGGGGGGGCTGGGCAATGAGCAGTTCTTC
TRBV18	.	TRBD1	TRBJ2-7	CASSRDRGLAYEQYF	TGTGCCAGCTCCCGTGACAGGGGGTTGGCCTACGAGCAGTACTTC
TRBV5-4	few	TRBD2	TRBJ2-1	CASSLKAGGPYNEQFF	TGTGCCAGCAGCCTAAAAGCGGGAGGGCCCTACAATGAGCAGTTCTTC
TRBV7-2	.	.	TRBJ2-2	CASSLGFGAGNTGELFF	TGTGCCAGCAGCTTAGGTTTTGGAGCGGGTAACACCGGGGAGCTGTTTTTT
TRBV5-6	.	TRBD2	TRBJ2-4	CASSAGLAGGYF	TGTGCCAGCAGCGCCGGACTGGCGGGGGGGTACTTC
TRBV7-3	.	.	TRBJ2-1	CASSLGGWDNEQFF	TGTGCCAGCAGCTTAGGAGGGTGGGACAATGAGCAGTTCTTC
TRBV13	.	.	TRBJ2-7	CASSLGLTRSYEQYF	TGTGCCAGCAGCTTGGGACTTACACGCTCCTACGAGCAGTACTTC
TRBV19	.	.	TRBJ1-1	CASSPPGDTEAFF	TGTGCCAGTAGTCCCCCAGGGGACACTGAAGCTTTCTTT
TRBV19	once	.	TRBJ1-5	CASSRTGLRDQPQHF	TGTGCCAGTAGCCGAACAGGGCTAAGAGATCAGCCCCAGCATTTT
TRBV5-1	few	.	TRBJ2-3	CASSLGGPEDTQYF	TGCGCCAGCAGCTTGGGTGGGCCCGAAGATACGCAGTATTTT
TRBV6-5	.	.	TRBJ1-4	CASRAGTATNEKLFF	TGTGCCAGCAGGGCAGGGACTGCAACTAATGAAAAACTGTTTTTT
TRBV5-6	.	.	TRBJ1-2	CASSEDSYGYTF	TGTGCCAGCAGCGAAGACAGCTATGGCTACACCTTC
TRBV10-3	.	TRBD1	TRBJ1-6	CAISDMGGQGGSPLHF	TGTGCCATCAGTGATATGGGTGGACAGGGGGGATCACCCCTCCACTTT
TRBV6-5	.	.	TRBJ2-5	CASSWTRKETQYF	TGTGCCAGCAGTTGGACAAGAAAAGAGACCCAGTACTTC
TRBV19	.	.	TRBJ2-7	CASSLYSDSSYEQYF	TGTGCCAGTAGTCTATACTCAGACAGCTCCTACGAGCAGTACTTC
TRBV7-3	.	TRBD2	TRBJ2-1	CASSSGLAGGGVQFF	TGTGCCAGCAGTTCGGGACTAGCGGGGGGGGGTGTGCAGTTCTTC
TRBV6-4	.	.	TRBJ2-6	CASSGQTEGASGANVLTF	TGTGCCAGCAGTGGACAGACGGAAGGGGCTTCTGGGGCCAACGTCCTGACTTTC
TRBV6-1	.	.	TRBJ2-5	CASILEWAIQETQYF	TGTGCCAGCATACTAGAATGGGCGATCCAAGAGACCCAGTACTTC
TRBV7-8	.	TRBD2	TRBJ2-1	CASSPLASGSPSYNEQFF	TGTGCCAGCAGCCCGTTGGCTAGCGGGAGTCCCTCCTACAATGAGCAGTTCTTC
TRBV29-1	.	.	TRBJ1-5	CSVAWGGHDSNQPQHF	TGCAGCGTTGCTTGGGGGGGCCATGATAGCAATCAGCCCCAGCATTTT
TRBV6-1	few	TRBD1	TRBJ1-1	CASSARQGANEAFF	TGTGCCAGCAGTGCCCGACAGGGGGCGAATGAAGCTTTCTTT
TRBV19	.	.	TRBJ1-5	CASSREGWKQPQHF	TGTGCCAGTAGTAGGGAGGGGTGGAAACAGCCCCAGCATTTT
TRBV2	.	.	TRBJ2-3	CATWGGTDTQYF	TGTGCCACCTGGGGGGGCACAGATACGCAGTATTTT
TRBV2	.	TRBD1	TRBJ1-1	CASRGTGSVRAFF	TGTGCCAGCAGGGGGACAGGGTCAGTTCGAGCTTTCTTT
TRBV19	.	.	TRBJ1-4	CASSTPRATNEKLFF	TGTGCCAGTAGTACCCCCCGGGCAACTAATGAAAAACTGTTTTTT
TRBV23-1	.	.	TRBJ2-3	CASSHPRGSDPDTQYF	TGCGCCAGCAGTCACCCGAGAGGGAGTGACCCAGATACGCAGTATTTT